Sequencing of this T cell receptor (beta chain) was carried out in a study of monozygotic twins with inflammatory bowel disease. Study results and caveats: Cells of different T cell subtypes could not be told apart. Lower sharing of clonotypes with other individuals was seen in IBD patients than in healthy twins. This was most marked in patients showing signs of disease activity.

Turning to this clonotype: Antigen: not known.

Reanalyzing the 5' RACE reads, TCRdb keeps one entry per CDR3 protein, without DNA. With 160,000 or so distinct CDR3 sequences in the sample, the ten largest clones hold roughly 2.3%. Germline CDR1 reads LGHDT; CDR2 reads YNNKEL (reference sequence). The CDR3 has 16 amino acids. V usage is TRBV3-1 and J usage is TRBJ2-3. This TCR derives from a human donor with ulcerative colitis or Crohn's disease, or a healthy co-twin of an affected twin (not recorded which). The sequencing input was blood. CDR3 amino acids: CASSQDLDPGTDTQYF.